This record concerns one T cell receptor (beta chain) sequence. The clone's antigen remains unknown. No base quality values were provided; no much bigger clone lies one nucleotide off. Reading the germline V gene gives CDR1 LGHNA and CDR2 YNFKEQ. The CDR3 numbers 18 residues from cysteine through phenylalanine. The DNA shown is the 54-base CDR3, in frame from base 1. Unmatched junction bases come to 11, with V trimmed by 0 bases and J by 1 base. Patients with autoimmune disease history or receiving systemic immunosuppression were excluded from the trial. Peripheral blood for TCR sequencing was collected from all dose cohorts at baseline, on cycle 4 day 1, and on cycle 7 day 1. The samples were taken from a phase I, first-in-human, multicenter, open-label dose-escalation trial of ivuxolimab. The trial enrolled adults with locally advanced or metastatic head and neck squamous cell, hepatocellular, melanoma or renal cell carcinoma. Before TCR sequencing, CD4+ and CD8+ T cells were separately sorted from peripheral blood.

To sequence the TCRbeta CDR3 region, genomic DNA was isolated from the sorted cells. The immunoSEQ Assay was used to sequence the TCRbeta CDR3 regions. TCRdb took over this immuneACCESS table, retaining in-frame rearrangements with V and J assigned. Such tables are incomplete; in checked studies, under half of the missing clones stem from an unresolved V gene, and the remainder is unexplained. Recorded for this sample are about 69,000 clones; approximately 93% of them occurred a single time. Of the sample, 0.25% to 0.3% is held by the ten largest clones. This sample is drawn from a study of OX40 agonist ivuxolimab in advanced cancers. General notes on the study: The costimulatory receptor OX40 (CD134) was targeted by ivuxolimab, a fully human IgG2 agonistic monoclonal antibody. Intravenous ivuxolimab was administered to patients every 2 weeks at six dose levels: 0.01, 0.1, 0.3, 1.5, 3 and 10 mg/kg. Among the 50 to 55 dose-escalation patients, roughly 20 had hepatocellular carcinoma, 15 melanoma, 9 renal cell carcinoma and 9 head and neck cancer. The dose-escalation cohort was over 70% male with a mean age of around 64 years, ranging from roughly 20 to 80. Prior anti-PD-1, anti-PD-L1 or anti-CTLA-4 therapy was permitted, and checkpoint inhibitors had been received by under 50% of dose-escalation patients. Three dose-escalation patients achieved partial responses, one with hepatocellular carcinoma and two with cutaneous melanoma. The purpose of peripheral TCRbeta sequencing was to test whether ivuxolimab changed TCR sequence diversity and led to clonal T-cell expansion. The paper describes the monotherapy dose-escalation part (N of about 52 patients) of the phase I trial of ivuxolimab.

The research as a whole found: Low levels of normalized T-cell clonal expansion were also seen in some patients who did not respond. In the 0.1-3.0 mg/kg groups, partial responders had among the lowest normalized peripheral clonal expansion, particularly in CD8+ T cells. On average, CD8+ T cells showed more expanded clones than CD4+ T cells after ivuxolimab. The antigen specificity of the peripheral T cells that underwent clonal expansion was not determined. At doses of 0.1 to 3.0 mg/kg, clonal expansion of both CD4+ and CD8+ blood T cells was observed from baseline to week 6.

This TCR came from an adult with an advanced solid tumor such as melanoma, head and neck, liver or kidney cancer. The specimen was CD4+ or CD8+ T cells sorted from blood, collected in a trial of the OX40 agonist ivuxolimab. Rearrangement joined TRBV4-2 to TRBJ2-7, with 8 bases matching TRBD2. The CDR3 has the sequence CASSQDPASGRRSYEQYF. The nucleotides read TGTGCCAGCAGCCAAGACCCCGCTAGCGGGCGACGGTCCTACGAGCAGTACTTC.